This T cell receptor beta chain emerged from a study of T-cell memory formation after mild COVID-19. This clonotype was recorded a few times. The antigen remains unidentified. Regarding the study as a whole: Later expanders leaned CD4+, whereas clones that contracted between day 15 and 85 were balanced CD4/CD8. Researchers report contracting CD4+ clones mostly in CM and EM, with CD8+ clones in EMRA.

Each CDR3 protein gets one entry after TCRdb re-called the 5' RACE reads with MiXCR. The sample shows 300,000 to 350,000 distinct CDR3 sequences, 13% to 15% of them seen only once. The sequence derives from a man aged 18 to 30 who had mild COVID-19 (a few samples of this study predate the infection). Cell type and time point are not known. Sequencing was carried out using PBMCs or a T cell subset sorted from them (not recorded which).

The CDR3 DNA reads TGTGCCATCAGTGAATCCCCAGTTCCCCCAGATACGCAGTATTTT. Translating it yields CAISESPVPPDTQYF. The chain uses TRBV10-3 and TRBJ2-3; D is ambiguous. This CDR3 is built from 15 residues. Germline CDR1 reads ENHRY; CDR2 reads SYGVKD. V lost 3 bases to trimming and J lost 4 bases, with 14 bases between them.